This TCR beta chain is drawn from a study of OX40 agonist ivuxolimab in advanced cancers. About the research overall: Three individuals attained partial responses, comprising one hepatocellular carcinoma case and two cutaneous melanoma cases. Overall study findings and caveats: Expanded clones belonging to CD8+ T cells outnumbered, on average, those of CD4+.

The table lists this clone with a count of one. Its antigen is still unknown. This table comes from immunoSEQ multiplex PCR, and its TCRdb copy is limited to in-frame clones, with some not included. The sample includes 50,000 to 65,000 clones, roughly four fifths of them seen just once. Germline V gene lookup returns CDR1 SQVTM and CDR2 ANQGSEA. V was clipped by 7 bases and J by 1 base, with 10 bases between them. The CDR3 is 12 amino acids. Autoimmune disease history or systemic immunosuppression was exclusionary. The clonotype originates from an adult with an advanced solid tumor such as melanoma, head and neck, liver or kidney cancer. The sequencing used CD4+ or CD8+ T cells sorted from blood, collected in a trial of the OX40 agonist ivuxolimab. The V and J genes are TRBV29-1 and TRBJ1-1; D is unclear. In DNA, the CDR3 is TGCAGCGGTAAACAGCAGAACACTGAAGCTTTCTTT. Its translation: CSGKQQNTEAFF.